This is a list of T cell receptor beta chains from one sample in a study of blood T cells in healthy people across ages. TCRdb recomputed calls from the 5' RACE reads with MiXCR, one row per CDR3 protein. In the table there are around 900,000 distinct CDR3 sequences, about 28% of which are singletons. Sequencing input: blood. The receptors were sampled from a woman aged 80 or over in good health. Both conserved end residues are part of each CDR3. D genes are given only for firm matches. Some rows have no size entry. The others give once, few or many, or a class for an expanded clone.

cdr3_nt,cdr3_aa,clone_size,v_call,j_call,d_call
TGTGCCAGTAGTCCTCGGGACACCCGGCCCTATGGCTACACCTTC,CASSPRDTRPYGYTF,-,TRBV19,TRBJ1-2,-
TGTGCCAGCAGCATCCGTTGGGAGGGGTACAATGAGCAGTTCTTC,CASSIRWEGYNEQFF,many,TRBV6-2/TRBV6-3,TRBJ2-1,TRBD2
TGCGCCAGCAGCTTGGGAGGGTCTCGCCCTGAAGCTTTCTTT,CASSLGGSRPEAFF,-,TRBV5-1,TRBJ1-1,-
TGCAGTGCTAGATATGGGTTAAATCAGCCCCAGCATTTT,CSARYGLNQPQHF,-,TRBV20-1,TRBJ1-5,-
TGTGCCAGCAGCTTGGCGGGACTATTGAGCACAGATGCGCAGTATTTT,CASSLAGLLSTDAQYF,-,TRBV7-6,TRBJ2-3,TRBD2
TGTGCCAGCAGCTACCAGATCTGGGATGAAGCTTTCTTT,CASSYQIWDEAFF,-,TRBV7-2,TRBJ1-1,-
TGTGCCAGCAGCCCCCGACAGGGCCCGAACACCGGGGAGCTGTTTTTT,CASSPRQGPNTGELFF,few,TRBV11-2,TRBJ2-2,TRBD1
TGTGCCAGCAGCTTAAAAGCCGGGACAGGGGCAAGCTCCTACGAGCAGTACTTC,CASSLKAGTGASSYEQYF,many,TRBV7-2,TRBJ2-7,TRBD1
TGTGCCAGTACCCCGGGGACGGGGGCTTACGAGCAGTACTTC,CASTPGTGAYEQYF,-,TRBV19,TRBJ2-7,-
TGTGCCACCAGCAGAGACAGCGGAACTAGCACAGATACGCAGTATTTT,CATSRDSGTSTDTQYF,many,TRBV15,TRBJ2-3,-
TGTGCCAGCACCACAACAGGGGAAGGGACCGGGGAGCTGTTTTTT,CASTTTGEGTGELFF,-,TRBV6-6,TRBJ2-2,TRBD1
TGCAGTGCTAGAGATGGTGGTGGGACCCAGTACTTC,CSARDGGGTQYF,few,TRBV20-1,TRBJ2-5,-
TGTGCCAGCAGCCCCGTAGCGGGGGTATGCGAGCAGTACTTC,CASSPVAGVCEQYF,-,TRBV7-2,TRBJ2-7,TRBD2
TGTGCCAGCAGCAGGGACCCCTCCTACGAGCAGTACTTC,CASSRDPSYEQYF,many,TRBV7-9,TRBJ2-7,-
TGTGCCAGCTCACCGACCGGCGGAGCCTACGAGCAGTACTTC,CASSPTGGAYEQYF,-,TRBV18,TRBJ2-7,-
TGTGCCAGCAGCTTACAAGGGCCGGCCGGGGCCAACGTCCTGACTTTC,CASSLQGPAGANVLTF,many,TRBV7-2,TRBJ2-6,-
TGTGCCAGCAGCTTAGAAGGCGGGTTACGCTCTGGGGCCAACGTCCGGACTTTC,CASSLEGGLRSGANVRTF,many,TRBV11-2,TRBJ2-6,-
TGTGCCATCAGTGAGTCGGCAACTACAGATACGCAGTATTTT,CAISESATTDTQYF,many,TRBV10-3,TRBJ2-3,-
TGTGCCAGCTCACTGAGGACAGGGGGAGGCGATCAGCCCCAGCATTTT,CASSLRTGGGDQPQHF,-,TRBV18,TRBJ1-5,TRBD1